The 28 T cell receptor beta chains below come from one sample, sequenced in a study of cytomegalovirus exposure and HLA in healthy donors. A multiplex PCR was run with 60 Vbeta primers and 13 Jbeta primers. Assay: immunoSEQ multiplex PCR; the TCRdb copy retains only in-frame clones and omits some. This table has some 96,000 clones, more than 70% appearing once. Sequenced input: PBMCs. All receptors come from an older woman in good health and CMV-seropositive.

The gene calls are TRBV2 and TRBJ1-1; 9 bases are a match to TRBD1. Unmatched junction bases numbered 9, after V lost 4 bases and J lost 3 bases. Germline V CDR1 and CDR2: SNHLY, FYNNEI. The CDR3 is 16 residues long. CDR3 bases: TGTGCCAGCAGTGGCGACAGGGGGGGAGTTGACACTGAAGCTTTCTTT. It yields the protein CASSGDRGGVDTEAFF.

This clone was picked up one time. The chain has TRBV12-2 and TRBJ2-3; the table gives TRBD2 as D, unverified against the DNA. TRBV12-2 is tagged as a pseudogene. The CDR3 has 16 amino acids. The CDR3 loop is CASRLVAGGPTDTQYF. CDR3 nucleotide sequence: TGTGCAAGTCGCTTAGTAGCGGGGGGACCCACAGATACGCAGTATTTT.

J is TRBJ2-2 and V is TRBV29-1; a weak D match, TRBD2 (6 bases). V was shortened by 7 bases and J by 3 bases, with 6 bases between the two germline ends. The CDR3 sequence is 11 residues long. Germline V gene sequence: CDR1 SQVTM, CDR2 ANQGSEA. The CDR3 nucleotides are TGCAGCGCTAGCGACACCGGGGAGCTGTTTTTT. Amino acid sequence: CSASDTGELFF.

This chain links TRBV11-2 with TRBJ2-7, with TRBD1 matching over 10 bases. CDR3 length equals 16 residues. V trimming: 2 bases; J trimming: 3 bases; junction bases outside the gene matches: 7. Germline V lookup: CDR1 SGHAT, CDR2 FQNNGV. The CDR3 sequence: CASSLYTGTGDYEQYF. The CDR3 DNA reads as TGTGCCAGCAGCTTATATACAGGGACAGGGGACTACGAGCAGTACTTC.

The V call is TRBV29-1, the J call TRBJ2-2, with TRBD2 matching 10 bases. V was clipped by 4 bases and J by 1 base; unmatched bases: 3. CDR3 length: 15 amino acids. Germline V gene sequence: CDR1 SQVTM, CDR2 ANQGSEA. CDR3 coding DNA: TGCAGCGTTGGGACTAGCGGAGGGAACACCGGGGAGCTGTTTTTT. This encodes CSVGTSGGNTGELFF.

This chain joins TRBV21-1 and TRBJ1-1. TRBV21-1 is shown as a pseudogene. CDR3 length equals 14 residues. CDR3 protein: CATPTGDRNTEAFF. In DNA form, the CDR3 reads TGTGCCACCCCGACGGGGGATCGGAACACTGAAGCTTTCTTT.

V and J are TRBV6-1 and TRBJ2-3; D remains ambiguous. V lost 4 bases and J 0 bases, leaving 20 bases between the germline ends. The CDR3 spans 18 residues. Germline-derived CDR1 and CDR2 are MNHNS and SASEGT. CDR3 region: CASSAGMRLVLSTDTQYF. CDR3 DNA: TGTGCCAGCAGTGCTGGTATGAGGTTGGTGTTGAGCACAGATACGCAGTATTTT.

The chain is built from TRBV19 and TRBJ2-6, with 8 bases matching TRBD1. The CDR3 runs to 18 residues. CDR1 and CDR2 (germline): LNHDA, SQIVND (reference sequence). V lost 5 bases, J lost 0 bases, and 9 bases stayed unmatched. For the CDR3, the DNA is TGTGCCAGTAGTTCAAGACAGGGGACCAACTCTGGGGCCAACGTCCTGACTTTC. Protein sequence: CASSSRQGTNSGANVLTF.

The rearrangement joins TRBV6-5 to TRBJ2-7, with unresolved D. CDR3 length: 14 amino acids. The germline V gene has CDR1 MNHEY and CDR2 SVGAGI. The V end lost 0 bases, the J end lost 2 bases, and 8 bases lay between the germline ends. The CDR3 loop reads CASSYSARTYEQYF. CDR3 bases: TGTGCCAGCAGTTACTCTGCTAGGACCTACGAGCAGTACTTC.

DNA for the CDR3: TGCGCCAGCAGTGAGTTTGAAGGCGGGATGCAGTACTTC. It codes for CASSEFEGGMQYF. V gene TRBV10-2 combines with J gene TRBJ2-7; TRBD2 might be the D (6 bases). V dropped 1 base and J dropped 9 bases, with 13 bases sitting between them. The CDR3 sequence is 13 residues long. Germline lookup yields CDR1 WSHSY and CDR2 SAAADI.

This chain connects TRBV4-1 to TRBJ2-3, with TRBD2 matching over 11 bases. V gave up 0 bases and J gave up 4 bases; unmatched junction bases: 6. Germline V gives CDR1 MGHRA, CDR2 YSYEKL. This CDR3 contains 17 residues. The CDR3 coding sequence is TGCGCCAGCAGCCAAGAGGTAGCGGGAGGGCCCTCAGATACGCAGTATTTT. This encodes CASSQEVAGGPSDTQYF.

This chain connects TRBV5-1 to TRBJ1-5; D is perhaps TRBD1 (6 bases). Looked up from germline, CDR1 is SGHRS and CDR2 is YFSETQ. V lost 5 bases and J 4 bases, leaving 10 bases between the germline ends. The CDR3 runs 13 residues. CDR3 nucleotides: TGCGCCAGCAGTTCAGGACAGAATCAGCCCCAGCATTTT. This encodes CASSSGQNQPQHF.

The chain has TRBV18 and TRBJ1-1, with D perhaps matching TRBD1 (6 bases). The V end lost 3 bases, the J end lost 5 bases, and 16 bases lay between the germline ends. Germline V gene sequence: CDR1 KGHSH, CDR2 LQKENI. CDR3 length: 15 residues. The CDR3 region is CASSPWTDLGTEAFF. Here the CDR3 DNA reads TGTGCCAGCTCACCTTGGACAGACTTGGGTACTGAAGCTTTCTTT.

The table lists this clone with a few counts. The CDR3 DNA is TGTGCCAGCAGCTTAGGGACTAGCGGAGAGACCCAGTACTTC. It is translated as CASSLGTSGETQYF. V is TRBV7-3 and J is TRBJ2-5, with 11 bases matching TRBD2. V lost 2 bases and J lost 4; bases outside the gene matches: 0. The CDR3 extends over 14 amino acids. The germline gives CDR1 SGHTA, CDR2 FQGTGA. Full variable domain (missing parts from reference TRBV7-3 and TRBJ2-5): GAGVSQTPSNKVTEKGKYVELRCDPISGHTALYWYRQSLGQGPEFLIYFQGTGAADDSGLPNDRFFAVRPEGSVSTLKIQRTERGDSAVYLCASSLGTSGETQYFGPGTRLLVL.

The chain combines TRBV7-3 with TRBJ1-2; 8 positions match TRBD1. In germline, CDR1 is SGHTA, CDR2 FQGTGA. This CDR3 spans 13 amino acids. V lost 5 bases, J lost 7 bases, and 6 bases stayed unmatched. DNA of the CDR3: TGTGCCAGCAGCACCGGACAGGGTACTGGCTACACCTTC. Translating it yields CASSTGQGTGYTF.

The gene calls are TRBV9 and TRBJ2-1; TRBD2 matches at 10 bases. This CDR3 is 15 amino acids long. Looked up from germline, CDR1 is SGDLS and CDR2 is YYNGEE. V lost 6 bases to trimming and J lost 7 bases; unmatched junction nucleotides: 10. The CDR3 nucleotides read TGTGCCAGCACCCGAGGGGCTAGCGGGAGTAATGAGCAGTTCTTC. Protein product: CASTRGASGSNEQFF.

The chain joins TRBV28 to TRBJ1-2, with TRBD1 matching 7 bases. Unmatched junction bases numbered 2, after V lost 8 bases and J lost 2 bases. CDR1 is MDHEN, CDR2 SYDVKM, per germline. The CDR3 contains 12 residues. CDR3 protein: CASDRANYGYTF. The CDR3, as DNA: TGTGCCAGCGACAGGGCAAACTATGGCTACACCTTC.

The chain joins TRBV11-3 to TRBJ2-4; 8 bases are shared with TRBD2. The germline V gene has CDR1 SGHNT and CDR2 YENEEA. CDR3 size: 15 residues. V shed 1 base and J 8 bases; nucleotides not matched to a gene: 7. The CDR3 bases are TGTGCCAGCAGCTTAGCGGGAGGGCCTGAGCACATTCAGTACTTC. It encodes CASSLAGGPEHIQYF.

The rearrangement links TRBV2 to TRBJ2-5; 8 nucleotides line up with TRBD1. The germline CDR1 and CDR2 sequences are SNHLY and FYNNEI. The CDR3 runs to 14 residues. The V gene end was trimmed by 6 bases and the J gene end by 4 bases; junction bases not matched to a gene: 7. Here the CDR3 reads CASSGQGRRETQYF. CDR3 coding DNA: TGTGCCAGCAGCGGACAGGGAAGGAGAGAGACCCAGTACTTC.

V gene TRBV9 combines with J gene TRBJ1-5; 9 bases match TRBD1. The trim removed 3 bases at V and 3 bases at J, leaving 4 bases unmatched. The CDR3 runs 15 residues. Germline V lookup: CDR1 SGDLS, CDR2 YYNGEE. The DNA for the CDR3 is TGTGCCAGCAGCGCTACAGGGGGCCCCAATCAGCCCCAGCATTTT. Its translation: CASSATGGPNQPQHF.

The rearrangement joins TRBV19 to TRBJ1-2, with a possible D match to TRBD1 (6 bases). The length of the CDR3 is 15 residues. The V end lost 5 bases, the J end lost 6 bases, and 19 bases lay between the germline ends. Germline V gene lookup returns CDR1 LNHDA and CDR2 SQIVND (reference sequence). This CDR3 reads CASSLPYTGRDGYTF. In DNA form, the CDR3 reads TGTGCCAGTAGTTTGCCCTATACAGGGAGGGATGGCTACACCTTC.

This clone has just one count. The V call is TRBV9, the J call TRBJ2-1; the match to TRBD2 covers 8 bases. Trimming took 4 bases from V and 6 from J; bases not matched to a gene: 9. The CDR3 is 15 amino acids. Germline V lookup: CDR1 SGDLS, CDR2 YYNGEE. Written as DNA, the CDR3 is TGTGCCAGCAGCAAAACCGGGACTAGGAGCAATGAGCAGTTCTTC. Amino acid sequence: CASSKTGTRSNEQFF.

The chain employs TRBV27 and TRBJ2-1, with D unresolved. Germline V gene sequence: CDR1 MNHEY, CDR2 SMNVEV (reference sequence). V dropped 4 bases and J dropped 8 bases, with 6 bases sitting between them. This CDR3 is 11 amino acids long. The CDR3 region has the DNA TGTGCCAGCAGTTCCCTCTATGAGCAGTTCTTC. It yields the protein CASSSLYEQFF.

The rearrangement uses TRBV14 and TRBJ2-7; 9 bases are shared with TRBD2. J was trimmed by 7 bases and V by 1 base; bases with no gene match: 8. CDR1 SGHDN and CDR2 FVKESK come from the germline V gene. This CDR3 spans 15 amino acids. CDR3 nucleotides: TGTGCCAGCAGCCAAGCGCTAGCGGGAACGAGGGAGCAGTACTTC. This sequence encodes CASSQALAGTREQYF.

The chain couples TRBV29-1 to TRBJ1-1; 10 nucleotides agree with TRBD1. Losses at the gene ends were 6 bases for V and 4 bases for J; bases not matched to a gene: 5. CDR1 and CDR2 from the germline V gene are SQVTM and ANQGSEA. This CDR3 region has 13 residues. The CDR3 here is CSVRDRGGTEAFF. The CDR3 nucleotides are TGCAGCGTAAGGGACAGGGGCGGCACTGAAGCTTTCTTT.

This clone was found a few times. The chain uses TRBV19 and TRBJ1-2; possible D gene TRBD1, 5 bases. CDR3 length: 12 residues. The V end was cut by 7 bases, the J end by 2 bases, with 8 bases between. Germline V lookup: CDR1 LNHDA, CDR2 SQIVND (reference sequence). Here the CDR3 DNA reads TGTGCCAGTAATCGGGGGAACTATGGCTACACCTTC. Amino acid sequence: CASNRGNYGYTF.

The rearrangement links TRBV11-2 to TRBJ2-3, with 8 bases that match TRBD1. Germline-derived CDR1 and CDR2 are SGHAT and FQNNGV. The CDR3 runs 15 residues. Trimming took 0 bases from V and 3 from J; bases not matched to a gene: 2. The CDR3 DNA is TGTGCCAGCAGCTTAGATCAGGGGGCTACAGATACGCAGTATTTT. This gives the protein CASSLDQGATDTQYF. Looking up the rest from reference TRBV11-2 and TRBJ2-3 gives the full variable domain: EAGVAQSPRYKIIEKRQSVAFWCNPISGHATLYWYQQILGQGPKLLIQFQNNGVVDDSQLPKDRFSAERLKGVDSTLKIQPAKLEDSAVYLCASSLDQGATDTQYFGPGTRLTVL.

This clone occurred once. The chain has TRBV30 and TRBJ2-7; 10 bases fit TRBD2. The CDR3 spans 13 residues. Looked up from germline, CDR1 is GTSNPN and CDR2 is SVGIG (reference sequence). The trim removed 2 bases at V and 5 bases at J, leaving 3 bases unmatched. The CDR3 bases are TGTGCCTGGAGTTTAGCGGGAGGCAACGAGCAGTACTTC. Amino acids: CAWSLAGGNEQYF.